Below are 28 T cell receptor beta chains sequenced from a single sample in a study of vaccination and CD4 T cells after COVID-19. These TCRs are of unknown antigen specificity. The treatment: approximately nine-day PBMC culture with coronavirus spike peptide pools or control peptides (ViraFEST assay). Cultured CD4+ T cells had their DNA profiled by the Oncomine TCR Beta short-read assay. Using its own MiXCR run on the PCR reads, TCRdb lists one record per CDR3 protein. The table lists around 20,000 distinct CDR3 sequences, more than 55% of them singletons. The material sequenced was CD4+ T cells from blood, cultured in vitro, taken before SARS-CoV-2 vaccination. The receptors were sampled from a human donor who had recovered from COVID-19.

This clonotype was picked up a small number of times. The V gene is TRBV30, the J gene TRBJ2-7; D ambiguous. V lost 1 base and J lost 4, with 8 bases in between. CDR1 is GTSNPN, CDR2 SVGIG, per germline (reference sequence). The CDR3 runs 12 residues. CDR3 bases: TGTGCCTGGAGTGAACGGAATTACGAGCAGTACTTC. Amino acids: CAWSERNYEQYF.

The chain couples TRBV20-1 to TRBJ2-2; no definite D call. V was trimmed by 0 bases and J by 0 bases, leaving 11 bases between them. The CDR3 is made up of 16 amino acids. Per the germline V gene, CDR1 is DFQATT and CDR2 is SNEGSKA (reference sequence). CDR3 DNA: TGCAGTGCTAGAGATGATCGGGTAACGAACACCGGGGAGCTGTTTTTT. Its protein product is CSARDDRVTNTGELFF.

The J gene is TRBJ2-1, the V gene TRBV15; 10 bases line up with TRBD2. Germline assignment: CDR1 LNHNV and CDR2 YYDKDF (reference sequence). The CDR3 has 16 residues. Trimming at V came to 2 bases and at J to 5 bases, leaving 6 bases not matched to a gene. The CDR3 DNA reads TGTGCCACCAGCAGATTCGGACTAGCGGAACACAATGAGCAGTTCTTC. This codes for CATSRFGLAEHNEQFF.

In DNA, the CDR3 is TGTGCCAGCAGCTTACTTGCGGGAGGCGTTAATGAGCAGTTCTTC. This gives the protein CASSLLAGGVNEQFF. The chain couples TRBV7-3 to TRBJ2-1, with 8 bases identical to TRBD2. From germline, CDR1 is SGHTA and CDR2 FQGTGA. The CDR3 loop spans 15 amino acids. Trimming cost V 2 bases and J 7 bases; bases outside gene matches: 7.

V gene TRBV11-2 combines with J gene TRBJ2-3; 11 bases are shared with TRBD2. With V trimmed by 4 bases and J by 2 bases, 5 bases remained unmatched. The CDR3 has 16 amino acids. Germline-derived CDR1 and CDR2 are SGHAT and FQNNGV. Here the CDR3 reads CASSWTSGYTTDTQYF. DNA for the CDR3: TGTGCCAGCAGCTGGACTAGCGGGTATACCACAGATACGCAGTATTTT.

The chain carries TRBV2 and TRBJ2-5; TRBD1 agrees at 8 bases. The V gene's germline CDR1 is SNHLY and CDR2 FYNNEI. This CDR3 region has 13 residues. V lost 10 bases, J lost 4 bases, and 8 bases stayed unmatched. CDR3 nucleotide sequence: TGTGCCACCTACAGGGGGATCGGAGAGACCCAGTACTTC. Protein: CATYRGIGETQYF.

This clonotype has just a few counts. The chain employs TRBV6-1 and TRBJ1-1; 9 nucleotides line up with TRBD1. The CDR3 contains 16 residues. V lost 1 base to trimming and J lost 5 bases; unmatched junction nucleotides: 8. CDR1 and CDR2 (germline): MNHNS, SASEGT. The CDR3 loop reads CASSEGTGVFGTEAFF. CDR3 DNA: TGTGCCAGCAGTGAAGGGACAGGGGTTTTCGGGACTGAAGCTTTCTTT.

The CDR3: CASSAINRVTEAFF. CDR3 DNA: TGTGCCAGCAGCGCGATCAACAGGGTAACTGAAGCTTTCTTT. The V gene is TRBV9, the J gene TRBJ1-1; a possible D gene is TRBD1 (6 bases). The CDR3 extends over 14 amino acids. Germline assignment: CDR1 SGDLS and CDR2 YYNGEE. V lost 3 bases to trimming and J lost 5 bases, with 14 bases between them.

The rearrangement joins TRBV20-1 to TRBJ1-5; tentatively, D is TRBD1 (6 bases). The CDR3 consists of 18 residues. Germline CDR1 DFQATT, CDR2 SNEGSKA (reference sequence). Trimming removed 4 bases at V and 2 bases at J, with 24 bases between. The CDR3, as DNA: TGCAGTGCTAACCCATCCATATCGGGGGCCACCGGCAATCAGCCCCAGCATTTT. It encodes CSANPSISGATGNQPQHF.

The chain recombines TRBV27 with TRBJ1-6; D unresolved. CDR1 and CDR2 (germline): MNHEY, SMNVEV (reference sequence). The ends were cut back, 4 bases at V and 9 bases at J, with 13 bases in the middle. This CDR3 has 14 amino acids. This CDR3 reads CASSSAVPGSPLHF. The CDR3 DNA sequence: TGTGCCAGCAGTTCGGCAGTACCGGGTTCACCCCTCCACTTT.

V gene TRBV29-1 combines with J gene TRBJ2-7; D may be TRBD2 (6 bases). Deletions cut 4 bases from V and 2 bases from J, with 15 bases between. The CDR3 is 14 residues long. Germline V gene data show CDR1 as SQVTM and CDR2 as ANQGSEA. CDR3 loop: CSVGKGLAPYEQYF. In nucleotides, the CDR3 is TGCAGCGTTGGAAAGGGACTTGCACCCTACGAGCAGTACTTC.

This chain connects TRBV7-2 to TRBJ1-3; no reliable D call. Germline V gene data show CDR1 as SGHTA and CDR2 as FQGNSA. V lost 8 bases and J lost 4, with 12 bases in between. The CDR3 extends over 13 amino acids. DNA of the CDR3: TGTGCCAGCGGAAGAACGGGAGGAAACACCATATATTTT. Translated: CASGRTGGNTIYF.

This clonotype was seen a handful of times. The rearrangement links TRBV15 to TRBJ1-2; perhaps TRBD1 as D (5 bases). V was shortened by 2 bases and J by 4 bases, with 8 bases between the two germline ends. CDR3 length: 13 residues. Germline V gene data show CDR1 as LNHNV and CDR2 as YYDKDF (reference sequence). In nucleotides, the CDR3 is TGTGCCACCAGCAGAAGAGACAGCTATGGCTACACCTTC. Protein sequence: CATSRRDSYGYTF.

This chain joins TRBV20-1 and TRBJ2-1, with a possible D match to TRBD2 (5 bases). This CDR3 has 17 residues. The germline CDR1 and CDR2 sequences are DFQATT and SNEGSKA (reference sequence). V was pared by 0 bases and J by 0 bases, with 15 bases between. The chain's CDR3 is CSARDRSGKSSYNEQFF. The DNA of the CDR3 is TGCAGTGCTAGAGATAGGAGCGGAAAAAGCTCCTACAATGAGCAGTTCTTC.

There are a few counts of this clonotype. The chain recombines TRBV2 with TRBJ2-3; D gene unclear. The length of the CDR3 is 14 residues. Per germline, CDR1 SNHLY and CDR2 FYNNEI. With 3 bases removed from V and 0 bases from J, the gap between germline ends came to 7 bases. The CDR3 here is CASSEGDSTDTQYF. The CDR3 nucleotides read TGTGCCAGCAGTGAGGGTGATAGCACAGATACGCAGTATTTT.

This chain connects TRBV6-2 or TRBV6-3 to TRBJ2-5, with 7 bases fitting TRBD1. Germline assignment: CDR1 MNHEY and CDR2 SVGEGT. The CDR3 length is 14 residues. The V segment lost 5 bases and the J segment 2 bases; nucleotides outside the gene matches: 5. CDR3 sequence: CASSMGTAQETQYF. CDR3 DNA sequence: TGTGCCAGCAGTATGGGGACAGCTCAAGAGACCCAGTACTTC.

V gene TRBV7-3 combines with J gene TRBJ1-1; D call uncertain. The CDR3 is made up of 13 amino acids. V was cut by 0 bases and J by 5 bases, with 7 bases left in between. Looked up from germline, CDR1 is SGHTA and CDR2 is FQGTGA. CDR3 nucleotides: TGTGCCAGCAGCTTAACCCTCGCAACTGAAGCTTTCTTT. Residues: CASSLTLATEAFF.

The count of this clonotype is one. The V call is TRBV5-4, the J call TRBJ2-3, with TRBD2 matching over 9 bases. The germline CDR1 and CDR2 sequences are SGHNT and YYREEE (reference sequence). The CDR3 covers 17 residues. The V and J ends lost 4 bases and 5 bases, in that order; junction bases with no gene match: 14. The CDR3 region is CASSPSTSGLSGDTQYF. DNA for the CDR3: TGTGCCAGCAGCCCTAGTACTAGCGGGCTGAGTGGAGATACGCAGTATTTT.

Here the CDR3 DNA reads TGTGCCACCGGACGACAGGGGGTCGGTGAAGCTTTCTTT. The encoded protein is CATGRQGVGEAFF. The V call is TRBV24-1, the J call TRBJ1-1, with 9 bases fitting TRBD1. The CDR3 loop spans 13 amino acids. Germline V gene data show CDR1 as KGHDR and CDR2 as SFDVKD. With V trimmed by 9 bases and J by 7 bases, 8 bases remained unmatched.

The chain links TRBV12-3 or TRBV12-4 to TRBJ1-1, with no clear D. This CDR3 contains 11 residues. V was trimmed by 5 bases and J by 10 bases, leaving 11 bases between them. The CDR3 region is CASSRSLLAFF. The CDR3 DNA follows: TGTGCCAGCAGTCGTTCCCTACTAGCTTTCTTT.

Here the CDR3 reads CASSLKGVDQPQHF. In DNA form, the CDR3 reads TGTGCCAGCAGTTTGAAGGGAGTCGATCAGCCCCAGCATTTT. The gene calls are TRBV12-3 or TRBV12-4 and TRBJ1-5; D is ambiguous. This CDR3 contains 14 residues. V lost 3 bases to trimming and J lost 5 bases, with 11 bases between them.

The rearrangement links TRBV28 to TRBJ2-1, with D possibly TRBD2 on 5 matching bases. TRBJ2-7 explains the end of the DNA better; the J call may be wrong. The CDR3 contains 15 residues. Germline V gene data show CDR1 as MDHEN and CDR2 as SYDVKM. The DNA for the CDR3 is TGTGCCAGCACCAGACCCGGACTGGGCTCCTACGAGCAGTACTTC. Amino acids: CASTRPGLGSYEQYF.

The chain employs TRBV7-9 and TRBJ2-6, with D possibly matching TRBD1 (6 bases). Germline assignment: CDR1 SEHNR and CDR2 FQNEAQ (reference sequence). V shed 11 bases and J shed 1 base, with 15 bases lying between them. This CDR3 spans 15 amino acids. DNA of the CDR3: TGTGCCGGGACACTGGGTGGGTCTGGGGCCAACGTCCTGACTTTC. This encodes CAGTLGGSGANVLTF. Using reference TRBV7-9 and TRBJ2-6 for the parts outside the CDR3, the full variable domain is DTGVSQNPRHKITKRGQNVTFRCDPISEHNRLYWYRQTLGQGPEFLTYFQNEAQLEKSRLLSDRFSAERPKGSFSTLEIQRTEQGDSAMYLCAGTLGGSGANVLTFGAGSRLTVL.

This chain links TRBV28 with TRBJ1-5, with 7 bases aligning to TRBD1. Germline V CDR1 and CDR2: MDHEN, SYDVKM. V was pared by 5 bases and J by 12 bases, with 19 bases of the junction left unmatched. The CDR3 consists of 16 residues. The CDR3 spells CASSINLIRGQKGQHF. CDR3 nucleotide sequence: TGTGCCAGCAGTATAAACCTGATCCGGGGACAGAAAGGCCAGCATTTT.

The V call is TRBV27, the J call TRBJ2-7; tentative D call: TRBD2 (6 bases). Germline V lookup: CDR1 MNHEY, CDR2 SMNVEV (reference sequence). V was shortened by 5 bases and J by 6 bases, with 23 bases between the two germline ends. This CDR3 comprises 16 residues. Here the CDR3 DNA reads TGTGCCAGCAGTCCCCAAGTGGTGGAGGGCAAGGGCGAGCAGTACTTC. Amino acid sequence: CASSPQVVEGKGEQYF.

V gene TRBV6-1 combines with J gene TRBJ2-1; tentatively, D is TRBD1 (6 bases). Trimming stripped 6 bases from V and 7 bases from J, with 16 bases between. CDR1 MNHNS and CDR2 SASEGT come from the germline V gene. The CDR3 has 14 amino acids. The CDR3 nucleotides read TGTGCCAGCAGGCGCCTCACAGGGAGAAATGAGCAGTTCTTC. Its translation: CASRRLTGRNEQFF.

The chain has TRBV25-1 and TRBJ2-3; perhaps TRBD1 as D (6 bases). CDR3 length: 15 amino acids. Germline V lookup: CDR1 MGHDK, CDR2 SYGVNS. V was clipped by 4 bases and J by 2 bases, with 13 bases between them. In DNA form, the CDR3 reads TGTGCCAGCAGTGTTTTGGACAGAGACACAGATACGCAGTATTTT. Its translation is CASSVLDRDTDTQYF.

The chain has TRBV7-2 and TRBJ2-1; tentatively, D is TRBD1 (6 bases). The CDR3 has 13 residues. The ends were cut back, 6 bases at V and 5 bases at J, with 11 bases in the middle. Germline V lookup: CDR1 SGHTA, CDR2 FQGNSA. For the CDR3, the DNA is TGTGCCAGCAGTACAGGGTTAGACAATGAGCAGTTCTTC. This gives the protein CASSTGLDNEQFF.